This T cell receptor (beta chain) was identified in a study of molecular identifiers for immune sequencing clone quantification. CDR3 size: 15 residues. J lost 1 base, V lost 6 bases, and 6 bases had no gene match. Germline V CDR1 and CDR2: MDHEN, SYDVKM. One entry per CDR3 protein, called by TCRdb with MiXCR from the PCR reads. The sample consists of about 54,000 distinct CDR3 sequences, approximately 25% of them appearing once. This TCR derives from a human donor in good health. Some libraries in this study had Jurkat cell RNA spiked in. This chain uses TRBV28 with TRBJ1-1; 9 bases align to TRBD1. Sequencing was performed on naive CD8+ T cells from blood, with Jurkat cell RNA spiked in. The subset: FACS-sorted CD8+CD4-CCR7+CD45RA+ naive T cells. This chain's CDR3 is CASSPLGQGNTEAFF. The CDR3 DNA reads TGTGCCAGCAGCCCCTTGGGACAGGGGAACACTGAAGCTTTCTTT. Full variable domain (rest looked up from reference TRBV28 and TRBJ1-1): DVKVTQSSRYLVKRTGEKVFLECVQDMDHENMFWYRQDPGLGLRLIYFSYDVKMKEKGDIPEGYSVSREKKERFSLILESASTNQTSMYLCASSPLGQGNTEAFFGQGTRLTVV.